This T cell receptor beta chain originates from a study of tumor-infiltrating lymphocytes in primary liver carcinoma. For the study at large: These were node-negative, non-metastatic T1-T3 tumors of 4.2 to 10 cm. In every tissue type, samples returned a similar yield of roughly 3.5 to 8 million productive TCRbeta reads.

The CDR3 has 16 amino acids. The germline gives CDR1 SGHAT, CDR2 FQNNGV. On this clonotype: The junction differs from germline at one of its ends, possibly a read error.

The study extracted blood RNA from unsorted whole blood and also extracted germline DNA. A sample of roughly 4 milliliters of peripheral blood was taken before surgery. Starting material of 500 to 600 ng total RNA yielded TCR beta cDNA via a constant-region primer. Employing slightly modified ARM-PCR, three nested multiplex PCR rounds were run, and these gave rise to the TCR beta libraries. Primers for the first two PCR rounds were TRBV1-TRBV30 forward primers and a C-beta reverse primer (about 9 cycles per round). TCRdb reanalysed the multiplex PCR reads using MiXCR and keeps one entry per CDR3 protein. The sample records 150,000 to 200,000 distinct CDR3 sequences, roughly 61% being singletons.

The receptor was isolated from a woman aged 55 to 70 with primary liver carcinoma and hepatitis B virus infection. Sequencing was performed on peripheral blood. V usage is TRBV11-2 and J usage is TRBJ2-6; the D call may be TRBD1 or TRBD2 (5 bases each). The DNA for the CDR3 is TGTGCCAGCAACTTGGGACGGAACTCTGGAGCCAACGTCCTGACTTTC. It specifies CASNLGRNSGANVLTF.